This T cell receptor beta chain comes out of a study of T cells after yellow fever vaccination. Study overall: Some fractions had low cell numbers, and these were prepared with SMART-Seq v4 Ultra Low Input.

The germline V gene encodes CDR1 MDHEN and CDR2 SYDVKM. V lost 5 bases, J lost 4 bases, and 18 bases lay in between. This CDR3 region has 16 residues. Comments on this clonotype: Antigen specificity is unknown.

Overall study findings and caveats: At around 96% for CD4 and approximately 88% for CD8, most primary-vaccination clones showed up again after the booster. Abundant clonotypes from the bulk population could have been carried over as contaminants into FACS-sorted repertoires.

UMIs were added to TCR cDNA along with a universal primer site when it was made by 5'RACE template switching. TCRdb reanalysed the 5' RACE reads using MiXCR and keeps one entry per CDR3 protein. The sample has some 110,000 distinct CDR3 sequences; 6% to 8% are singletons. Material: CD4+ T cells sorted from PBMCs, obtained approximately 11 days after the first yellow fever vaccination. V is TRBV28 and J is TRBJ2-1, with D tentatively TRBD2 (6 bases). The receptor was isolated from a man aged 18 to 30 who received the YFV17D yellow fever vaccine. The CDR3 sequence is CASSDHTGTLYNEQFF. CDR3 DNA: TGTGCCAGCAGTGACCACACGGGGACTCTGTACAATGAGCAGTTCTTC.